The T cell receptor (beta chain) under discussion was sequenced for a study of breast tumors, draining lymph nodes, adjacent tissues. CDR3 length equals 13 residues. V lost 7 bases, J lost 4 bases, and 1 base stayed unmatched. The germline V gene has CDR1 SGHRS and CDR2 YFSETQ. Samples came from axillary lymph nodes draining the breast cancer. In this sample, this clonotype turned up once. TCRdb itself ran the multiplex PCR reads through MiXCR, one entry per CDR3 protein. Counted here are fewer than 300,000 distinct CDR3 sequences, about 30% occurring once; the ten biggest clones make up 1.2% to 1.5%.

The specimen sequenced was axillary lymph node tissue. The rearrangement uses TRBV5-1 and TRBJ2-1; TRBD2 agrees at 11 bases. The receptor comes from a female donor with breast cancer. Some clones in this sample may be carry-over from other donors' samples. The CDR3 loop is CASGLAGYNEQFF. The DNA of the CDR3 is TGCGCCAGCGGACTAGCGGGTTACAATGAGCAGTTCTTC.